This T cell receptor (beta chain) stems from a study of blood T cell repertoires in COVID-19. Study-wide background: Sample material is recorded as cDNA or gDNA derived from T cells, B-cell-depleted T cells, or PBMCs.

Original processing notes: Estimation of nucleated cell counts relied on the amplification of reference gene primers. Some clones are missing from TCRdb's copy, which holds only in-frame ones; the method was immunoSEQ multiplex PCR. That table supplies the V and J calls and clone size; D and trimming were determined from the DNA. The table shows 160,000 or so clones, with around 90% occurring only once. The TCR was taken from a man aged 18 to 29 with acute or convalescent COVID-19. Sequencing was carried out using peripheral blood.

The chain's CDR3 is CASSSRTGGDYGYTF. The CDR3 DNA follows: TGTGCCAGCAGCTCCAGGACAGGGGGCGACTATGGCTACACCTTC. V and J are TRBV5-4 and TRBJ1-2; 11 nucleotides line up with TRBD1. In germline, CDR1 is SGHNT, CDR2 YYREEE (reference sequence). The CDR3 spans 15 residues. The V segment lost 3 bases and the J segment 3 bases; nucleotides outside the gene matches: 4.